Following are 7 T cell receptor beta chains from one sample sequenced in a study of blood T cell repertoires in COVID-19 (dated by TCRdb to 2018 to 2021). The method was the immunoSEQ multiplex PCR assay. TCRdb limited this immuneACCESS table to in-frame rearrangements with V and J called. A share of clones is missing; checked studies link under half to unresolved V genes, and the rest is unexplained. In all, the sample holds roughly 260,000 clones, and roughly 84% of those were seen once. Together, the top ten hold approximately 3.1% of the sample. The sequencing input was peripheral blood. The receptors derive from a woman younger than 35 with acute or convalescent COVID-19.

This clone was seen many times. The V call is TRBV27, the J call TRBJ2-7; the match to TRBD2 covers 9 bases. This CDR3 is built from 16 residues. Germline V gene lookup returns CDR1 MNHEY and CDR2 SMNVEV (reference sequence). V lost 3 bases to trimming and J lost 0 bases; unmatched junction nucleotides: 6. The CDR3 bases are TGTGCCAGCAGTTTTGGTGTTAGCGGGAGCTCCTACGAGCAGTACTTC. Its protein product is CASSFGVSGSSYEQYF.

V and J are TRBV4-2 and TRBJ2-7; 10 bases match TRBD2. J gave up 2 bases and V 1 base, and 8 bases lay outside the gene matches. The CDR3 totals 17 residues. Germline assignment: CDR1 LGHNA and CDR2 YNFKEQ. This CDR3 is CASSQVVGLAGAYEQYF. The DNA of the CDR3 is TGTGCCAGCAGCCAAGTAGTCGGGCTAGCGGGGGCCTACGAGCAGTACTTC.

This chain connects TRBV27 to TRBJ1-4; D is perhaps TRBD1 (6 bases). CDR1 is MNHEY, CDR2 SMNVEV, per germline (reference sequence). The V end lost 8 bases, the J end lost 0 bases, and 13 bases lay between the germline ends. This CDR3 region has 15 residues. CDR3 sequence: CASRRGGATNEKLFF. In DNA form, the CDR3 reads TGTGCCAGCCGGCGAGGGGGTGCAACTAATGAAAAACTGTTTTTT.

The chain combines TRBV27 with TRBJ1-5; D possibly corresponds to TRBD1 (5 bases). The CDR3 covers 14 residues. Germline V gene lookup returns CDR1 MNHEY and CDR2 SMNVEV (reference sequence). V gave up 3 bases and J gave up 4 bases, with 10 bases separating them. The CDR3 spells CASSFVAGNQPQHF. The CDR3 DNA reads as TGTGCCAGCAGTTTTGTGGCAGGGAATCAGCCCCAGCATTTT.

This chain links TRBV10-3 with TRBJ1-3; 7 nucleotides match TRBD1. The CDR3 is made up of 20 amino acids. Germline V gene sequence: CDR1 ENHRY, CDR2 SYGVKD. V trimming: 0 bases; J trimming: 0 bases; junction bases outside the gene matches: 14. CDR3 loop: CAISESLTGPKASSGNTIYF. The CDR3 DNA reads TGTGCCATCAGTGAGTCGTTGACAGGGCCAAAGGCGAGCTCTGGAAACACCATATATTTT.

The genes are TRBV5-1 and TRBJ2-5, with 11 bases matching TRBD1. The CDR3 has 17 amino acids. Germline V lookup: CDR1 SGHRS, CDR2 YFSETQ. V lost 0 bases, J lost 1 base, and 5 bases stayed unmatched. DNA of the CDR3: TGCGCCAGCAGCTTGGGGACAGGGGGCTACTCCCAAGAGACCCAGTACTTC. Translating gives CASSLGTGGYSQETQYF.

In this sample, this clone turned up many times. The CDR3 protein is CASSYSRGHNTGELFF. CDR3 nucleotides: TGTGCCAGCAGTTACTCTAGGGGACACAACACCGGGGAGCTGTTTTTT. The V gene is TRBV6-5, the J gene TRBJ2-2; a possible D gene is TRBD1 (6 bases). The V and J ends lost 0 bases and 2 bases respectively, with 10 bases between them. The CDR3 runs to 16 residues. The germline CDR1 and CDR2 sequences are MNHEY and SVGAGI.